Listed below are T cell receptor beta chains from one sample, sequenced in a study of blood T cells in healthy people across ages. TCRdb passed the 5' RACE reads through MiXCR, listing each CDR3 protein once. In the table there are fewer than 800,000 distinct CDR3 sequences, 25% of which are singletons. These data also formed part of another study, on T cells of mothers and their children.

Material for sequencing was blood. These receptors all stem from a boy between 5 and 17 years old in good health. The CDR3 runs from the conserved cysteine through the conserved F or W. Fields, in order: clone size, D gene, V gene, J gene, CDR3 DNA, CDR3 protein. The D gene is left open where the match is weak. Size is omitted from some rows. Given values are once, few, many or a class for expanded clones.

-	TRBD2	TRBV28	TRBJ2-1	TGTGCCAGCAGTGCCCCCATAGCGGGAAACAATGAGCAGTTCTTC	CASSAPIAGNNEQFF
-	TRBD2	TRBV20-1	TRBJ2-5	TGCAGTGCTACCGGACTAGCGGAAGAGACCCAGTACTTC	CSATGLAEETQYF
-	-	TRBV7-2	TRBJ2-1	TGTGCCAGCAGCTTATGGGGGTCGAGCTCCTACAATGAGCAGTTCTTC	CASSLWGSSSYNEQFF
few	-	TRBV7-8	TRBJ2-3	TGTGCCAGCAGCCGTAGGGCAGACACAGATACGCAGTATTTT	CASSRRADTDTQYF
-	-	TRBV7-2	TRBJ2-2	TGTGCCAGCAGCCCCTTTGGGCCCGCGAACACCGGGGAGCTGTTTTTT	CASSPFGPANTGELFF
-	TRBD1	TRBV6-6	TRBJ2-5	TGTGCCAGCAGTTATAGCAGGGACAGGGGGCCGGAGACCCAGTACTTC	CASSYSRDRGPETQYF
few	TRBD2	TRBV18	TRBJ2-1	TGTGCCAGCTCACCCTCGCTAGCGGGGATTTCCAATGAGCAGTTCTTC	CASSPSLAGISNEQFF
-	-	TRBV15	TRBJ1-4	TGTGCCACCAGCAGAGGGGAGGAAAAACTGTTTTTT	CATSRGEEKLFF
-	-	TRBV19	TRBJ1-1	TGTGCCAGTAGTATACGGGACAATCCAACGGCTTTCTTT	CASSIRDNPTAFF
-	-	TRBV9	TRBJ2-1	TGTGCCAGCAGCGTAGAGGCAGCCAGCTCCTACAATGAGCAGTTCTTC	CASSVEAASSYNEQFF
-	TRBD1	TRBV28	TRBJ2-7	TGTGCCATATCCGGGACAGAAGTAACTTACGAGCAGTACTTC	CAISGTEVTYEQYF
-	TRBD2	TRBV28	TRBJ2-7	TGTGCCAGCAGTTTGGGTAGCGGGAGTCGGCCCTACGAGCAGTACTTC	CASSLGSGSRPYEQYF
-	TRBD2	TRBV12-3/TRBV12-4	TRBJ2-5	TGTGCCAGCAGCCCTGGACTAGCTACCTTCAGAGAGACCCAGTACTTC	CASSPGLATFRETQYF
few	-	TRBV19	TRBJ2-2	TGTGCCAGTAGTATAGTTCCGGGGGAGCTGTTTTTT	CASSIVPGELFF
-	-	TRBV7-2	TRBJ2-5	TGTGCCAGCAGCTTAGGTAGTCAGAGATTAGTCGAGACCCAGTACTTC	CASSLGSQRLVETQYF
few	-	TRBV25-1	TRBJ2-1	TGTGCCAGCAGTGTCCGCAGGGGTTTGGGAGGGCCGAATGAGCAGTTCTTC	CASSVRRGLGGPNEQFF
-	-	TRBV7-2	TRBJ1-1	TGTGCCAGCAGCTTAGCCGGCTATGAAGCTCTCTTT	CASSLAGYEALF
-	-	TRBV29-1	TRBJ2-5	TGCAGCGTTGAGGAGGGACTTCTGCAAGAGACCCAGTACTTC	CSVEEGLLQETQYF
few	-	TRBV6-5	TRBJ1-2	TGTGCCAGCAGACAGCAGACTAACTATGGCTACACCTTC	CASRQQTNYGYTF
-	TRBD1	TRBV4-1	TRBJ1-2	TGCGCCAGCAGCCACGACAGGGTAACTAACTATGGCTACACCTTC	CASSHDRVTNYGYTF
-	TRBD2	TRBV28	TRBJ2-7	TGTGCCAGCAGTCTCACTGCCGGGACTAGAGAGCTCGAGCAGTACTTC	CASSLTAGTRELEQYF
-	-	TRBV7-2	TRBJ2-7	TGTGCCAGCAGCTTTCCGGGGGCCACCTACGAGCAGTACTTC	CASSFPGATYEQYF
few	-	TRBV20-1	TRBJ2-5	TGCAGTGCTAGAGAAAAGGTCTTAGAGCAGTACTTC	CSAREKVLEQYF
-	-	TRBV9	TRBJ2-1	TGTGCCAGCAGCGTAGTTCCCCTCCCGGATGAGCAGTTCTTC	CASSVVPLPDEQFF
few	TRBD1	TRBV9	TRBJ2-7	TGTGCCAGCAGCGTAGAGCGACAGGGAAACGAGCAGTACTTC	CASSVERQGNEQYF
-	TRBD1	TRBV18	TRBJ1-3	TGTGCCAGCTCACCACTCGGCGGCGGGGACAGGGCTGGAAACACCATATATTTT	CASSPLGGGDRAGNTIYF
many	-	TRBV7-2	TRBJ2-5	TGTGCCAGCAGCCCGAATCGGGTACAAGAGACCCAGTACTTC	CASSPNRVQETQYF
few	-	TRBV21-1	TRBJ2-5	TGTGCCAGCAGCGGACGGGGGAAGGAGACCCAGTACTTC	CASSGRGKETQYF
-	-	TRBV7-9	TRBJ2-5	TGTGCCAGCAGCTTTTCGGAGGTTGTGACCCAGTACTTC	CASSFSEVVTQYF
-	-	TRBV14	TRBJ2-7	TGTGCCAGCAGCCAAGGGGCTAGCGTACTATACGAGCAGTACTTC	CASSQGASVLYEQYF
-	-	TRBV4-1	TRBJ2-1	TGCGCCAGCAGCCAAGATTCCCGGGACATTTACAATGAGCAGTTCTTC	CASSQDSRDIYNEQFF
few	TRBD2	TRBV10-3	TRBJ2-5	TGTGCCATCAGTGAGTCAACTAGCGGGGGACAAGAGACCCAGTACTTC	CAISESTSGGQETQYF
-	-	TRBV2	TRBJ1-4	TGTGCCAGCAGAGAGGGGTTAGCGGGGGAAAAACTGTTTTTT	CASREGLAGEKLFF
-	-	TRBV19	TRBJ2-7	TGTGCCAGTAGTATCGCGGCGTCAGATAAATTCTACGAGCAGTACTTC	CASSIAASDKFYEQYF
few	-	TRBV9	TRBJ2-1	TGTGCCAGCAGGCCTACTCCGTCCTTGGCCCTGGATGAGCAGTTCTTC	CASRPTPSLALDEQFF